These 20 T cell receptor beta chains were all obtained from the same sample, sequenced in a study of cytomegalovirus exposure and HLA in healthy donors. Primers included in the PCR were 60 Vbeta and 13 Jbeta primers. TCRdb's copy holds only in-frame clones and misses some; the assay was immunoSEQ multiplex PCR. The sample holds 130,000 to 150,000 clones, 70% to 85% seen once. Sequences were obtained from PBMCs. These receptor sequences come from a woman aged 60-75 years in good health and CMV-seropositive.

The rearrangement uses TRBV5-1 and TRBJ1-4; 10 bases map to TRBD1. V shed 3 bases and J 6 bases; nucleotides not matched to a gene: 2. The germline V gene has CDR1 SGHRS and CDR2 YFSETQ. The CDR3 loop spans 14 amino acids. The CDR3 nucleotides read TGCGCCAGCAGCTCCGGGACAGGGGATGAAAAACTGTTTTTT. This gives the protein CASSSGTGDEKLFF.

V is TRBV5-4 and J is TRBJ2-7, with D tentatively TRBD1 (6 bases). The CDR3 covers 13 residues. Trimming cost V 4 bases and J 3 bases, with 11 bases left between them. The germline gives CDR1 SGHNT, CDR2 YYREEE (reference sequence). Here the CDR3 reads CASSRRTDYEQYF. CDR3 nucleotides: TGTGCCAGCAGCCGAAGGACAGACTACGAGCAGTACTTC.

The chain recombines TRBV5-6 with TRBJ1-1; D uncertain. The CDR3 extends over 11 amino acids. Germline CDR1 and CDR2: SGHDT and YYEEEE. V gave up 4 bases and J gave up 5 bases, with 6 bases separating them. CDR3 sequence (DNA): TGTGCCAGCAGCGGGGAGACTGAAGCTTTCTTT. Translating gives CASSGETEAFF.

V is TRBV27 and J is TRBJ2-3; maybe TRBD2 (5 bases). Trimming removed 6 bases at V and 0 bases at J, with 7 bases between. The CDR3 is 13 residues long. Germline CDR1 MNHEY, CDR2 SMNVEV (reference sequence). CDR3 amino acids: CASRWTSTDTQYF. DNA of the CDR3: TGTGCCAGCAGGTGGACTAGCACAGATACGCAGTATTTT.

V is TRBV28 and J is TRBJ2-7; 9 nucleotides line up with TRBD2. Trimming took 7 bases from V and 2 from J; bases not matched to a gene: 6. Germline V gives CDR1 MDHEN, CDR2 SYDVKM. This CDR3 is built from 14 residues. CDR3 protein: CASNQAGGPYEQYF. The DNA of the CDR3 is TGTGCCAGCAACCAAGCGGGAGGCCCCTACGAGCAGTACTTC.

In this sample, this clone turned up once. The chain couples TRBV10-3 to TRBJ2-1; the D is unclear. Germline loops: CDR1 ENHRY, CDR2 SYGVKD. The CDR3 has 15 residues. V dropped 0 bases and J dropped 5 bases, with 11 bases sitting between them. The CDR3 spells CAISESTEINNEQFF. CDR3 nucleotide sequence: TGTGCCATCAGTGAGTCGACTGAAATTAACAATGAGCAGTTCTTC.

This chain connects TRBV5-1 to TRBJ1-1; D remains unclear. Germline lookup yields CDR1 SGHRS and CDR2 YFSETQ. CDR3 length: 15 residues. V was pared by 5 bases and J by 0 bases, with 14 bases between. CDR3 amino acids: CASRGGVGMNTEAFF. DNA of the CDR3: TGCGCCAGCAGGGGCGGGGTAGGGATGAACACTGAAGCTTTCTTT.

The count of this clone is one. The genes are TRBV5-1 and TRBJ2-3, with 10 bases fitting TRBD2. The V and J ends lost 3 bases and 6 bases, in that order; junction bases with no gene match: 4. There are 14 residues in the CDR3. Germline V lookup: CDR1 SGHRS, CDR2 YFSETQ. CDR3 in DNA: TGCGCCAGCAGCTCTAGCGGGGGCGCGGATACGCAGTATTTT. Translation gives CASSSSGGADTQYF.

This clone was detected only once. The chain recombines TRBV9 with TRBJ2-5, with 7 bases fitting TRBD2. Trimming took 0 bases from V and 0 from J; bases not matched to a gene: 5. CDR3 length: 16 residues. Germline loops: CDR1 SGDLS, CDR2 YYNGEE. The CDR3 sequence: CASSVAPSGDQETQYF. The CDR3 nucleotides are TGTGCCAGCAGCGTAGCACCCAGCGGGGACCAAGAGACCCAGTACTTC.

The V call is TRBV28, the J call TRBJ2-7; a possible D gene is TRBD2 (5 bases). Germline assignment: CDR1 MDHEN and CDR2 SYDVKM. V shed 7 bases and J shed 4 bases, with 11 bases lying between them. This CDR3 comprises 12 residues. In DNA form, the CDR3 reads TGTGCCAGCACCGGGATGGGGTACGAGCAGTACTTC. Translation gives CASTGMGYEQYF.

The chain uses TRBV10-3 and TRBJ2-3; 7 bases map to TRBD2. Germline trimming cut 5 bases from V and 0 bases from J; bases unmatched to any gene: 5. The germline CDR1 and CDR2 sequences are ENHRY and SYGVKD. The CDR3 covers 15 residues. The CDR3 reads CAISSSGPSTDTQYF. CDR3 nucleotide sequence: TGTGCCATCAGTTCTAGCGGCCCTAGCACAGATACGCAGTATTTT.

This clone has only one observation. The chain has TRBV7-2 and TRBJ2-3, with a weak D call TRBD2 (5 bases). This CDR3 has 17 amino acids. Between the trimmed V and J ends, which lost 1 base and 1 base, there was a span of 15 bases. In germline, CDR1 is SGHTA, CDR2 FQGNSA. CDR3 DNA sequence: TGTGCCAGCAGCTTAGGGCTGGACTTCCGCGGCACAGATACGCAGTATTTT. Translating it yields CASSLGLDFRGTDTQYF.

The chain has TRBV9 and TRBJ2-3; 9 nucleotides align to TRBD2. Trimming cost V 0 bases and J 3 bases; bases outside gene matches: 5. The CDR3 is 16 residues long. CDR1 is SGDLS, CDR2 YYNGEE, per germline. The CDR3, as DNA: TGTGCCAGCAGCGTAGGCTCTAGCGGGGTAACAGATACGCAGTATTTT. This codes for CASSVGSSGVTDTQYF.

This chain joins TRBV10-3 and TRBJ1-2, with TRBD1 identical over 10 bases. This CDR3 is 14 amino acids long. Trimming at V came to 6 bases and at J to 4 bases, leaving 5 bases not matched to a gene. CDR1 and CDR2 from the germline V gene are ENHRY and SYGVKD. CDR3 residues: CAIRTGGDGYGYTF. In DNA, the CDR3 is TGTGCCATCAGGACAGGGGGCGATGGCTATGGCTACACCTTC.

J is TRBJ2-5 and V is TRBV28; 8 bases are a match to TRBD2. There are 15 residues in the CDR3. Per germline, CDR1 MDHEN and CDR2 SYDVKM. Germline trimming cut 5 bases from V and 5 bases from J; bases unmatched to any gene: 10. The CDR3 region has the DNA TGTGCCAGCAGTGTCGGACTAGCTATCGGTGAGACCCAGTACTTC. Its protein product is CASSVGLAIGETQYF.

The chain joins TRBV7-6 to TRBJ2-7, with 10 positions matching TRBD2. This CDR3 is built from 15 residues. Germline lookup yields CDR1 SGHVS and CDR2 FNYEAQ. Losses at the gene ends were 3 bases for V and 1 base for J; bases not matched to a gene: 3. CDR3 sequence: CASSFVAGGSYEQYF. The CDR3 DNA sequence: TGTGCCAGCAGCTTTGTAGCGGGAGGTTCCTACGAGCAGTACTTC.

The J gene is TRBJ2-1, the V gene TRBV19, with D tentatively TRBD2 (6 bases). The CDR3 has 16 residues. Trimming took 7 bases from V and 10 from J, leaving 26 bases between them. Per germline, CDR1 LNHDA and CDR2 SQIVND (reference sequence). CDR3 nucleotide sequence: TGTGCCAGTAACATGAGTCCAGCGGAAGCGGCGGGGGAGCAGTTCTTC. Protein: CASNMSPAEAAGEQFF.

The V gene is TRBV28, the J gene TRBJ2-3, with D hard to call. CDR1 is MDHEN and CDR2 is SYDVKM in the germline V gene. Trimming stripped 3 bases from V and 2 bases from J, with 9 bases between. The CDR3 contains 14 residues. The CDR3 sequence: CASSLARATDTQYF. The CDR3 DNA sequence: TGTGCCAGCAGTTTGGCTAGAGCCACAGATACGCAGTATTTT.

The chain links TRBV5-6 to TRBJ2-1, with TRBD2 identical over 7 bases. Per the germline V gene, CDR1 is SGHDT and CDR2 is YYEEEE. V gave up 0 bases and J gave up 9 bases; unmatched junction bases: 6. There are 14 residues in the CDR3. The CDR3 nucleotides read TGTGCCAGCAGCTTGGGGCTAGCGGTGGGTGAGCAGTTCTTC. As protein: CASSLGLAVGEQFF. Combining the CDR3 with reference TRBV5-6 and TRBJ2-1 gives the whole variable domain DAGVTQSPTHLIKTRGQQVTLRCSPKSGHDTVSWYQQALGQGPQFIFQYYEEEERQRGNFPDRFSGHQFPNYSSELNVNALLLGDSALYLCASSLGLAVGEQFFGPGTRLTVL.

The chain links TRBV28 to TRBJ2-1; the match to TRBD1 covers 7 bases. Germline V gives CDR1 MDHEN, CDR2 SYDVKM. With V trimmed by 4 bases and J by 5 bases, 5 bases remained unmatched. This CDR3 is 14 amino acids long. CDR3 residues: CASSSGTENNEQFF. In DNA form, the CDR3 reads TGTGCCAGCAGTTCCGGGACAGAGAACAATGAGCAGTTCTTC.